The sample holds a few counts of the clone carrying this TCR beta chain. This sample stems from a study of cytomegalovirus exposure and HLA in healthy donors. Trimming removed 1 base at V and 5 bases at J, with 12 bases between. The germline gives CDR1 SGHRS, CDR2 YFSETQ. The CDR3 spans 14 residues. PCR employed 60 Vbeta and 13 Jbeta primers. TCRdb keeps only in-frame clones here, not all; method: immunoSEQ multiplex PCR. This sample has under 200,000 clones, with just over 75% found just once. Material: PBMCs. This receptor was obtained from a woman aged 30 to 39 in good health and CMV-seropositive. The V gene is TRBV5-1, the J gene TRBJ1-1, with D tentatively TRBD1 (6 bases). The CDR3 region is CASSLTGSLTEAFF. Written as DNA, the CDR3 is TGCGCCAGCAGCTTGACAGGGTCTTTGACTGAAGCTTTCTTT. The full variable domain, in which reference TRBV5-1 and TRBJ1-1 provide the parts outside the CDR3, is KAGVTQTPRYLIKTRGQQVTLSCSPISGHRSVSWYQQTPGQGLQFLFEYFSETQRNKGNFPGRFSGRQFSNSRSEMNVSTLELGDSALYLCASSLTGSLTEAFFGQGTRLTVV.